Following are 11 T cell receptor beta chains from one sample sequenced in a study of blood T cell repertoires in COVID-19. Repertoires were generated with immunoSEQ multiplex PCR, while TCRdb's copy carries only in-frame clones and drops some. Of around 290,000 clones in the sample, 88% were seen once. Sequenced material: PBMCs or T cells enriched from blood (not recorded which). The source is a woman aged 55-75 years in a cohort exposed to, infected with or recovered from COVID-19 (not recorded which).

The CDR3 DNA sequence: TGTGCCAGCAGCCGACGGACTAGCGGAGTCGGACTGTATACGCAGTATTTT. Its protein is CASSRRTSGVGLYTQYF. The chain has TRBV3-1 (or the pseudogene TRBV3-2) and TRBJ2-3; 10 bases align to TRBD2. The CDR3 length is 17 residues. Germline lookup yields CDR1 LGHDT and CDR2 YNNKEL (reference sequence). Trimming took 4 bases from V and 7 from J; bases not matched to a gene: 14.

The rearrangement links TRBV25-1 to TRBJ2-5; 8 nucleotides align to TRBD1. CDR3 length: 14 amino acids. Trimming removed 3 bases from V and 7 bases from J; junction bases left unmatched: 7. Germline-derived CDR1 and CDR2 are MGHDK and SYGVNS. CDR3 loop: CASSETGARGTQYF. CDR3 DNA sequence: TGTGCCAGCAGTGAGACAGGGGCGCGGGGGACCCAGTACTTC.

J is TRBJ1-3 and V is TRBV19, with D perhaps matching TRBD1 (5 bases). V shed 3 bases and J shed 2 bases, with 14 bases lying between them. In germline, CDR1 is LNHDA, CDR2 SQIVND (reference sequence). The CDR3 is made up of 16 amino acids. CDR3 DNA sequence: TGTGCCAGTAGTATTGGGCCCAGGGCGGCTGGAAACACCATATATTTT. This encodes CASSIGPRAAGNTIYF.

The V gene is TRBV5-3, the J gene TRBJ2-1; TRBD2 matches 14 bases. TRBV5-3 is an open reading frame whose function is uncertain. V was clipped by 4 bases and J by 5 bases; unmatched bases: 8. The CDR3 is 17 residues long. The CDR3 DNA reads as TGTGCCAGAAGCCGGGGACTAGCGGGAGAGGGGGACAATGAGCAGTTCTTC. Amino acid sequence: CARSRGLAGEGDNEQFF.

A remark on this clone: Mismatch with germline at one junction end may stem from a read error. This CDR3 reads CASSAGLAAYNEQFF. The CDR3 nucleotides read TGTGCTAGCAGCGCCGGACTAGCGGCCTACAATGAGCAGTTCTTC. The chain links TRBV7-7 to TRBJ2-1; 10 bases are shared with TRBD2. The CDR3 covers 15 residues. Germline V gene sequence: CDR1 SSHAT, CDR2 FNYEAQ (reference sequence).

This chain joins TRBV3-1 (or the pseudogene TRBV3-2) and TRBJ2-7, with D perhaps matching TRBD1 (6 bases). V was cut by 3 bases and J by 0 bases, with 9 bases left in between. The CDR3 is 14 amino acids. Germline V gives CDR1 LGHDT, CDR2 YNNKEL (reference sequence). The CDR3 coding sequence is TGTGCCAGCAGCCACTGGGACAACTCCTACGAGCAGTACTTC. It yields the protein CASSHWDNSYEQYF.

The V and J genes are TRBV10-3 and TRBJ2-1, with 8 nucleotides matching TRBD2. CDR3 size: 17 residues. The J segment lost 7 bases and the V segment lost 5 bases, leaving 16 bases of the junction unmatched. Germline V gene data show CDR1 as ENHRY and CDR2 as SYGVKD. In DNA form, the CDR3 reads TGTGCCATCAGTCCGGGAGGGGCTATGGCGGGAGTGAATGAGCAGTTCTTC. This translates into CAISPGGAMAGVNEQFF.

The chain uses TRBV13 and TRBJ1-5, with 9 nucleotides matching TRBD1. V lost 1 base to trimming and J lost 0 bases; unmatched junction nucleotides: 10. Germline V gene data show CDR1 as PRHDT and CDR2 as FYEKMQ (reference sequence). The CDR3 length is 19 residues. CDR3 amino acids: CASSLEPGQGDNSNQPQHF. The CDR3 nucleotides read TGTGCCAGCAGCTTAGAACCGGGACAGGGAGATAATAGCAATCAGCCCCAGCATTTT.

The chain uses TRBV6-5 and TRBJ2-1, with 8 positions matching TRBD2. The CDR3 length is 15 residues. The junction had 15 bases not matched to a gene; V was cut back by 7 bases and J by 10 bases. Germline CDR1 is MNHEY and CDR2 is SVGAGI. The CDR3: CASKNGRAGVKEQFF. In DNA form, the CDR3 reads TGTGCCAGCAAGAACGGGAGGGCCGGAGTTAAGGAGCAGTTCTTC.

V gene TRBV19 combines with J gene TRBJ1-1; D not certain. Per the germline V gene, CDR1 is LNHDA and CDR2 is SQIVND (reference sequence). The germline V and J ends were trimmed by 7 bases and 5 bases, with 17 bases remaining between them. The length of the CDR3 is 14 residues. CDR3 loop: CASMYLGGGTEAFF. CDR3 in DNA: TGTGCCAGTATGTACCTCGGAGGAGGGACTGAAGCTTTCTTT.

This chain links TRBV27 with TRBJ1-5, with D perhaps TRBD1 (6 bases). Germline CDR1 is MNHEY and CDR2 is SMNVEV (reference sequence). V was shortened by 2 bases and J by 3 bases, with 11 bases between the two germline ends. CDR3 length equals 15 residues. DNA for the CDR3: TGTGCCAGCAGTTTAACGTGGGACAACAATCAGCCCCAGCATTTT. This translates into CASSLTWDNNQPQHF.